Reported below is one TCR beta chain. Generated by immunoSEQ multiplex PCR, the TCRdb table keeps only in-frame clones and is missing some. Altogether 35,000 to 40,000 clones are present, roughly 84% being singletons, with the ten largest covering around 1.6%. The sample comes from a study of T cells in narcolepsy. The germline CDR1 and CDR2 sequences are LNHDA and SQIVND (reference sequence). CDR3 length: 14 amino acids. V was shortened by 7 bases and J by 4 bases, with 16 bases between the two germline ends. The source of this sequence is a human donor with narcolepsy. The chain uses TRBV19 and TRBJ1-1; D ambiguous. Sequenced: CD45RA- memory CD4+ T cells from PBMCs. The CDR3 DNA follows: TGTGCCAGTACTCCCAGGAAGTGGGGCACTGAAGCTTTCTTT. This gives the protein CASTPRKWGTEAFF. Full variable domain (remainder filled in from reference TRBV19 and TRBJ1-1): DGGITQSPKYLFRKEGQNVTLSCEQNLNHDAMYWYRQDPGQGLRLIYYSQIVNDFQKGDIAEGYSVSREKKESFPLTVTSAQKNPTAFYLCASTPRKWGTEAFFGQGTRLTVV.